This T cell receptor beta chain came from a study of identical twins (dated by TCRdb to the mid-2010s). About the investigation overall: To test whether fetal clonotypes persist, the study used deep sequencing on TCR alpha and beta repertoires from monozygotic twins, unrelated adults of various ages, and cord blood. To rule out contamination, replicate twin experiments were performed at different times with different library preparation protocols.

The germline V gene sets CDR1 to ENHRY and CDR2 to SYGVKD. The CDR3 measures 16 amino acids from cysteine to phenylalanine. CDR3 DNA is the only sequence kept; it has 48 bases, read in frame from the first base. Unmatched junction bases come to 7, with V trimmed by 2 bases and J by 2 bases. The library was built by means of 5' RACE. The sequencer was an Illumina HiSeq 2000. A universal primer binding site was added through template switching, and the final cDNA carried a unique molecular identifier so that TCR cDNA molecules could be counted accurately. First-strand cDNA for TCR alpha and beta chains was synthesized from specific primers in the conserved constant-segment region. To control for contamination, every cDNA library was double barcoded, receiving both a SMART-Mk sample barcode and Illumina barcodes. TruSeq adapter sequences along with Illumina sample barcodes were introduced in two successive PCR steps. Sequencing of the TCR alpha and beta cDNA libraries was done on the Illumina HiSeq platform using custom primers. The authors' analysis ran thus. MiGEC was used to process raw reads and extract unique molecular identifiers, and MiXCR was used to find CDR3 positions. Recombination models were inferred per individual with the repgenHMM and IGoR tools using an EM algorithm. The analysis of shared clonotypes was done with the tcR package in R, with sharing normalized by the product of cloneset sizes. Out-of-frame nonproductive sequences were analyzed to study raw recombination free of thymic and clonal selection effects. TCRdb ran its own pipeline on the public reads, namely fastp trimming at Q25 and MiXCR clone calling, and kept in-frame beta chains. When rows share a CDR3 protein, they turn into one entry using the most common DNA and genes. These V and J calls are TCRdb output, not the study's own analysis. This sample gives about 530,000 distinct CDR3 sequences in total; under 25% of them show up just once. Roughly 0.5% of the sample comes from the top ten.

All donors were healthy Caucasians. Three pairs of female monozygotic twins, all aged about 18 to 29 years, made up the twin cohort. CD4+ and CD8+ T cell populations were isolated with positive isolation kits from Invitrogen. On the study overall, not on this receptor specifically: In beta out-of-frame sequences, excess twin sharing was weaker, because having fewer shared sequences lowered the signal-to-noise ratio. Invariant T cells such as MAIT and iNKT could partly confound zero-insertion analyses, though diverse VJ usage argued against this for most clonotypes. Out-of-frame TCR alpha sequences shared between twins showed an excess of low generation-probability sequences compared with coincidental sharing between unrelated individuals. Because the same donors could not be followed over many years, the conclusions depended on cross-sectional statistical analysis. In monozygotic twins, out-of-frame TCR alpha sharing was systematically underestimated by recombination models, although the models agreed with sharing between unrelated individuals. Fewer insertions were carried by abundant cord blood beta clonotypes; a weaker similar trend was observed in young adult naive repertoires, while no such trend was observed in memory repertoires.

On this clonotype: Its antigen specificity is not known. Base qualities are not provided; no much larger clone lies one nucleotide away.

A further study also used this sample, focusing on yellow fever vaccine responses in identical twins. In that second paper, the authors write: The authors reported that the T cell response to vaccination in identical twins appeared partly convergent and partly personalized. In the study, vaccine-responding T cell clones were precisely tracked in identical twins.

The receptor's source is a woman under 30 in good health. The specimen was CD4+ T cells sorted from blood. This chain joins TRBV10-3 to TRBJ1-1; TRBD1 matches 8 bases in the middle. Read as DNA, the sequence is TGTGCCATCAGTGAGCGGGGGACAGGTTCTAACACTGAAGCTTTCTTT. This encodes CAISERGTGSNTEAFF.